Below, 4 T cell receptor beta chains from the same sample are listed, as sequenced in a study of a mutant IDH1 vaccine in newly diagnosed glioma. The sample's time point: week 47, end of study. Topical imiquimod accompanied each vaccine dose, which consisted of 300 ug of mutant IDH1 20-mer peptide. TCRdb's copy holds only in-frame clones and misses some; the assay was immunoSEQ multiplex PCR. This sample has around 84,000 clones, with about 81% found just once. No antigen has been identified for these receptors. The sequencing used PBMCs, collected from a glioma patient whose treatment included an IDH1 peptide vaccine. These receptors came from a man aged 35-49 years with glioma.

The rearrangement joins TRBV5-1 to TRBJ2-7; 7 nucleotides match TRBD2. CDR1 and CDR2 (germline): SGHRS, YFSETQ. The CDR3 runs to 18 residues. The V and J ends lost 0 bases and 0 bases, in that order; junction bases with no gene match: 12. Here the CDR3 reads CASSLAGGRTIGSYEQYF. DNA for the CDR3: TGCGCCAGCAGCTTGGCGGGAGGAAGGACGATAGGCTCCTACGAGCAGTACTTC.

This chain connects TRBV19 to TRBJ2-1, with 11 bases aligning to TRBD2. Germline V gene data show CDR1 as LNHDA and CDR2 as SQIVND (reference sequence). J was trimmed by 5 bases and V by 3 bases; bases with no gene match: 6. CDR3 length: 16 residues. The CDR3 DNA is TGTGCCAGTAGTATCCCTAGCGGGGGGTTCGACAATGAGCAGTTCTTC. Its protein is CASSIPSGGFDNEQFF.

The V and J genes are TRBV5-1 and TRBJ2-4; 7 bases align to TRBD1. This CDR3 spans 16 amino acids. From germline, CDR1 is SGHRS and CDR2 YFSETQ. J gave up 7 bases and V 2 bases, and 12 bases lay outside the gene matches. The CDR3: CASSLLQGRIGNIQYF. The DNA for the CDR3 is TGCGCCAGCAGCTTACTACAGGGGAGAATTGGGAACATTCAGTACTTC.

The chain is built from TRBV27 and TRBJ2-3; the match to TRBD2 covers 12 bases. CDR1 is MNHEY, CDR2 SMNVEV, per germline (reference sequence). This CDR3 is 15 amino acids long. Unmatched junction bases numbered 4, after V lost 4 bases and J lost 5 bases. CDR3 nucleotides: TGTGCCAGCAGTTCTAGCGGGAGGGCCAGAGATACGCAGTATTTT. Residues: CASSSSGRARDTQYF.